Following are 9 T cell receptor beta chains from one sample sequenced in a study of cytomegalovirus exposure and HLA in healthy donors. The primer mix had 60 Vbeta and 13 Jbeta primers. Sequenced by immunoSEQ multiplex PCR; TCRdb stores in-frame clones only, minus some. The table for this sample gives about 130,000 clones. The specimen was PBMCs. These receptors were obtained from a man aged 40-49 years in good health and CMV-seronegative.

The chain recombines TRBV7-8 with TRBJ2-7; 8 bases line up with TRBD1. Per germline, CDR1 SGHVS and CDR2 FQNEAQ. V shed 0 bases and J 2 bases; nucleotides not matched to a gene: 3. The CDR3 extends over 15 amino acids. CDR3 region: CASSLAAGGAYEQYF. The CDR3 nucleotides are TGTGCCAGCAGCTTAGCGGCAGGGGGCGCCTACGAGCAGTACTTC.

This chain joins TRBV7-9 and TRBJ2-2, with 7 bases fitting TRBD2. Germline loops: CDR1 SEHNR, CDR2 FQNEAQ (reference sequence). The CDR3 spans 18 residues. V lost 6 bases and J lost 3; bases outside the gene matches: 16. The CDR3 spells CASSFRVAGLRYTGELFF. CDR3 nucleotides: TGTGCCAGCAGTTTTCGGGTGGCGGGACTAAGGTACACCGGGGAGCTGTTTTTT.

The CDR3 protein is CASSQVVGSLNYGYTF. The CDR3 DNA reads TGTGCCAGCAGCCAAGTGGTGGGCAGCCTGAACTATGGCTACACCTTC. The gene calls are TRBV4-2 and TRBJ1-2; D uncertain. The length of the CDR3 is 16 residues. V was pared by 1 base and J by 2 bases, with 14 bases between. The germline V gene has CDR1 LGHNA and CDR2 YNFKEQ.

The rearrangement links TRBV7-2 to TRBJ1-2; D possibly corresponds to TRBD1 (5 bases). The CDR3 runs 14 residues. With 5 bases removed from V and 2 bases from J, the gap between germline ends came to 12 bases. In germline, CDR1 is SGHTA, CDR2 FQGNSA. The CDR3 reads CASSRPGENYGYTF. CDR3 DNA sequence: TGTGCCAGCAGCCGCCCGGGGGAGAACTATGGCTACACCTTC.

The chain recombines TRBV11-2 with TRBJ2-5, with D hard to call. Germline assignment: CDR1 SGHAT and CDR2 FQNNGV. V was pared by 1 base and J by 5 bases, with 8 bases between. The CDR3 length is 13 residues. CDR3 DNA sequence: TGTGCCAGCAGCTTAGGGCAGTATGAGACCCAGTACTTC. Protein: CASSLGQYETQYF.

The V gene is TRBV2, the J gene TRBJ1-5; 7 bases are a match to TRBD1. Per germline, CDR1 SNHLY and CDR2 FYNNEI. The CDR3 extends over 13 amino acids. Unmatched junction bases numbered 4, after V lost 4 bases and J lost 7 bases. As DNA, the CDR3 is TGTGCCAGCAGTGGACAGGGAGACCAGCCCCAGCATTTT. Its protein is CASSGQGDQPQHF. Combining the CDR3 with reference TRBV2 and TRBJ1-5 gives the whole variable domain EPEVTQTPSHQVTQMGQEVILRCVPISNHLYFYWYRQILGQKVEFLVSFYNNEISEKSEIFDDQFSVERPDGSNFTLKIRSTKLEDSAMYFCASSGQGDQPQHFGDGTRLSIL.

This sequence joins TRBV19 and TRBJ2-3; 8 positions match TRBD1. The junction had 8 bases not matched to a gene; V was cut back by 6 bases and J by 3 bases. This CDR3 contains 15 residues. CDR1 and CDR2 from the germline V gene are LNHDA and SQIVND (reference sequence). CDR3 coding DNA: TGTGCCAGTAGGGGTGGTGACAGGGGTACAGATACGCAGTATTTT. Protein product: CASRGGDRGTDTQYF.

The chain joins TRBV29-1 to TRBJ1-1; 9 bases align to TRBD1. V lost 4 bases and J lost 2; bases outside the gene matches: 5. This CDR3 is 14 amino acids long. Germline V gene sequence: CDR1 SQVTM, CDR2 ANQGSEA. This CDR3 is CSVGLDRGNTEAFF. The CDR3 DNA reads as TGCAGCGTTGGATTGGACAGGGGTAACACTGAAGCTTTCTTT.

V usage is TRBV5-1 and J usage is TRBJ2-1, with 8 bases fitting TRBD1. The CDR3 runs to 15 residues. J was trimmed by 3 bases and V by 4 bases; bases with no gene match: 6. Germline values: CDR1 SGHRS, CDR2 YFSETQ. CDR3: CASSLQGGIYNEQFF. The DNA of the CDR3 is TGCGCCAGCAGCCTACAGGGGGGAATCTACAATGAGCAGTTCTTC.